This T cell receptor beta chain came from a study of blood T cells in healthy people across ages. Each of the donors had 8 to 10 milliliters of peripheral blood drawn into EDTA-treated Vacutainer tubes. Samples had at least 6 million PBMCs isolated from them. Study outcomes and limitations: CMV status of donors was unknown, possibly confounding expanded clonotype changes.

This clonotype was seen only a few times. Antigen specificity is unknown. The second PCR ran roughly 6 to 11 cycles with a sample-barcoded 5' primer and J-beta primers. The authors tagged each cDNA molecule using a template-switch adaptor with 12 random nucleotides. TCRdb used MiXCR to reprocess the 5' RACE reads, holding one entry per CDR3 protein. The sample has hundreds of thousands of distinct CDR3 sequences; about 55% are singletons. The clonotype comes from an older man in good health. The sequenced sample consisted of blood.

The CDR3 nucleotides are TGTGCCAGCGGAAGTACGTCCTACGAGCAGTACTTC. As protein: CASGSTSYEQYF. The chain carries TRBV7-2 and TRBJ2-7; no firm D call. The CDR3 length is 12 residues. The ends were cut back, 8 bases at V and 1 base at J, with 9 bases in the middle. CDR1 is SGHTA, CDR2 FQGNSA, per germline.